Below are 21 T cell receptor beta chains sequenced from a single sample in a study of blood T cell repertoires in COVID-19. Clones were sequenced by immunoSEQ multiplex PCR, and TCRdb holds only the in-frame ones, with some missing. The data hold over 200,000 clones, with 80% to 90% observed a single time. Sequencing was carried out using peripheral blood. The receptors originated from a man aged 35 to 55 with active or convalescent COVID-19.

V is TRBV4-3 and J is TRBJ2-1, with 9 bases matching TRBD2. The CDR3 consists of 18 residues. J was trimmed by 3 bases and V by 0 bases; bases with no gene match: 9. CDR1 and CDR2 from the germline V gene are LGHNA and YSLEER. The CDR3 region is CASSQDLSSGELYNEQFF. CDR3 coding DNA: TGCGCCAGCAGCCAAGATTTGTCTAGCGGGGAGCTCTACAATGAGCAGTTCTTC.

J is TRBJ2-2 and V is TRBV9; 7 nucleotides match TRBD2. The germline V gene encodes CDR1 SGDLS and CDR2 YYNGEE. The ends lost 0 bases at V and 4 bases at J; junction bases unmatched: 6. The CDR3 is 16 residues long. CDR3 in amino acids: CASSVDPWTSTGELFF. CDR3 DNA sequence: TGTGCCAGCAGCGTAGACCCCTGGACTAGCACCGGGGAGCTGTTTTTT.

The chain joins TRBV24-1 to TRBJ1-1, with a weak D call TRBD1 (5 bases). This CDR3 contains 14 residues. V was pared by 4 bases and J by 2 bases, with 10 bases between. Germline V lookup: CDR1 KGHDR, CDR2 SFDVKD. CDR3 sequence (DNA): TGTGCCACCAGTGACGGACACCTAAACACTGAAGCTTTCTTT. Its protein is CATSDGHLNTEAFF.

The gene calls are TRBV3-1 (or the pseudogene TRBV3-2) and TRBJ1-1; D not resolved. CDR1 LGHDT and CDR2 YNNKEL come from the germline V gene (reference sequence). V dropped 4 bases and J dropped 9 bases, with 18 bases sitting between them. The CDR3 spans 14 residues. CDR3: CASSPGSLVTQAFF. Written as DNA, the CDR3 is TGTGCCAGCAGCCCGGGATCTCTGGTAACTCAAGCTTTCTTT.

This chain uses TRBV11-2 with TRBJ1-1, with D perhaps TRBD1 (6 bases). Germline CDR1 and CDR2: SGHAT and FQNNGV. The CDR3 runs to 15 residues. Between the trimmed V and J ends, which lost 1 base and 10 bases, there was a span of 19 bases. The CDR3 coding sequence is TGTGCCAGCAGCTTAGCCCTCCCTGGGGGCGTCGTAGCTTTCTTT. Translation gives CASSLALPGGVVAFF.

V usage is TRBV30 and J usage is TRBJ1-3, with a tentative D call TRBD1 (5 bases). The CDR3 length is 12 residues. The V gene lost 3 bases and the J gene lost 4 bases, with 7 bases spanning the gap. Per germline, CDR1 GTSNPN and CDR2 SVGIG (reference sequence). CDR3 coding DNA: TGTGCCTGGAGAGGGGAAGGAAACACCATATATTTT. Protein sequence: CAWRGEGNTIYF.

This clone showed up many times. The CDR3 region is CATYRNYGYTF. As DNA, the CDR3 is TGTGCCACCTACCGGAACTATGGCTACACCTTC. The rearrangement uses TRBV21-1 and TRBJ1-2. TRBV21-1 is designated a pseudogene. The CDR3 is made up of 11 amino acids.

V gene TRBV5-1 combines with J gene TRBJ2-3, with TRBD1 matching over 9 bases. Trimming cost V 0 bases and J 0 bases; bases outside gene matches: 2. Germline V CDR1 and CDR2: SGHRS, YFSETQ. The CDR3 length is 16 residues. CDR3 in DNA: TGCGCCAGCAGCTTGGGAGGGACAGGGAGCACAGATACGCAGTATTTT. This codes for CASSLGGTGSTDTQYF.

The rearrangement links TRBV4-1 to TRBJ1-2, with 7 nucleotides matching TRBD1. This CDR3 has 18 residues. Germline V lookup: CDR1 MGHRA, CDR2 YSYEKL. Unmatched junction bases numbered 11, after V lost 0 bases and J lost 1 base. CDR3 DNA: TGCGCCAGCAGCCAAGAGGTGAGCGTCGGGACAGTTAACTATGGCTACACCTTC. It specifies CASSQEVSVGTVNYGYTF.

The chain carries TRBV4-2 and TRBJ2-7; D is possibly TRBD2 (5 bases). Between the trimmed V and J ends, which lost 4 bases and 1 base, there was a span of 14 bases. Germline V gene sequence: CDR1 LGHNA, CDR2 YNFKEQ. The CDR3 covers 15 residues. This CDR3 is CASSRHPPGSYEQYF. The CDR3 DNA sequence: TGTGCCAGCAGCCGCCATCCACCGGGGTCCTACGAGCAGTACTTC.

The CDR3 spells CASSLGRTYEQYF. The CDR3, as DNA: TGTGCCAGCAGTTTAGGCAGGACCTACGAGCAGTACTTC. The genes are TRBV6-5 and TRBJ2-7; no definite D call. The CDR3 is 13 residues long. Germline V gene lookup returns CDR1 MNHEY and CDR2 SVGAGI. Trimming stripped 4 bases from V and 2 bases from J, with 9 bases between.

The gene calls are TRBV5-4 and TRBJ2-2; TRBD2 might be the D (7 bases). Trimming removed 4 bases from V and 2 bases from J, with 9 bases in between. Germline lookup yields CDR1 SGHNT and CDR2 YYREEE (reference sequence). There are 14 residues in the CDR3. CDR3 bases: TGTGCCAGCAGCCGCGGGGGCAACACCGGGGAGCTGTTTTTT. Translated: CASSRGGNTGELFF.

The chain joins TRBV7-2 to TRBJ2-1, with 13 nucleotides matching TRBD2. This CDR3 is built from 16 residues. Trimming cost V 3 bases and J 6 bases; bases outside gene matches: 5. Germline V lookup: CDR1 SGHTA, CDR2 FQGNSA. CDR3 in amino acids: CASSLTGTSGANEQFF. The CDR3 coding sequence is TGTGCCAGCAGCTTGACCGGGACTAGCGGGGCCAATGAGCAGTTCTTC. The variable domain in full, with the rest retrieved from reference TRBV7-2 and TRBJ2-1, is GAGVSQSPSNKVTEKGKDVELRCDPISGHTALYWYRQSLGQGLEFLIYFQGNSAPDKSGLPSDRFSAERTGGSVSTLTIQRTQQEDSAVYLCASSLTGTSGANEQFFGPGTRLTVL.

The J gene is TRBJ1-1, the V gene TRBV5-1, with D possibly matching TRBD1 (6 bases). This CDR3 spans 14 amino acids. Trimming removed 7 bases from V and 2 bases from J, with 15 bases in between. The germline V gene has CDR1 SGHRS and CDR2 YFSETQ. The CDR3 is CASGEGGFNTEAFF. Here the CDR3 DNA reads TGCGCCAGCGGGGAGGGGGGCTTTAACACTGAAGCTTTCTTT.

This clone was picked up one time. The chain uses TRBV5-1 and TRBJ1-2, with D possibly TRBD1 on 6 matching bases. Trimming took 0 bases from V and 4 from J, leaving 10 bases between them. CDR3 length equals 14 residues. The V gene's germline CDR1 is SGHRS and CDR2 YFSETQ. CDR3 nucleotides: TGCGCCAGCAGCTTGGGGACAGTTTCCTATGGCTACACCTTC. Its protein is CASSLGTVSYGYTF.

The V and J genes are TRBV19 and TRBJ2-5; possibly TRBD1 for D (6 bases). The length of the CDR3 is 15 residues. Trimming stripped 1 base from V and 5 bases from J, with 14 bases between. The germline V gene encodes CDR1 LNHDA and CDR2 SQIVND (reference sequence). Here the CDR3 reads CASSIGGGLGETQYF. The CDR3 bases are TGTGCCAGTAGTATAGGAGGGGGTTTGGGTGAGACCCAGTACTTC.

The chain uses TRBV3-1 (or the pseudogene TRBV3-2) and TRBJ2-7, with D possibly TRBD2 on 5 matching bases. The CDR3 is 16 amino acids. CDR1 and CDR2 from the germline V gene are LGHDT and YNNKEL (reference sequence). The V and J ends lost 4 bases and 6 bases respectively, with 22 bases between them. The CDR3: CASSPQRPVGVPEQYF. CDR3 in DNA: TGTGCCAGCAGCCCGCAGAGGCCCGTCGGGGTCCCCGAGCAGTACTTC.

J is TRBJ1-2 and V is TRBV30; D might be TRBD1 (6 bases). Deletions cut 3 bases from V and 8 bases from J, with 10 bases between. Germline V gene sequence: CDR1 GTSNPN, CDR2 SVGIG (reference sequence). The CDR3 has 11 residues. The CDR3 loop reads CAWRGTFGYTF. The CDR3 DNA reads TGTGCCTGGAGGGGGACATTCGGCTACACCTTC. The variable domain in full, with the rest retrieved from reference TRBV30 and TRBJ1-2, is SQTIHQWPATLVQPVGSPLSLECTVEGTSNPNLYWYRQAAGRGLQLLFYSVGIGQISSEVPQNLSASRPQDRQFILSSKKLLLSDSGFYLCAWRGTFGYTFGSGTRLTVV.

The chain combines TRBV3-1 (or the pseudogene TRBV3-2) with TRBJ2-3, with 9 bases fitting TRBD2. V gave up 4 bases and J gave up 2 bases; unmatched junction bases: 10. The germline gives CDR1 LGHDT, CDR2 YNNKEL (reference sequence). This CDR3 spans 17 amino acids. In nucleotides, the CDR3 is TGTGCCAGCAGCCCCAGTCGGCGGGGGGGCAACACAGATACGCAGTATTTT. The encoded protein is CASSPSRRGGNTDTQYF.

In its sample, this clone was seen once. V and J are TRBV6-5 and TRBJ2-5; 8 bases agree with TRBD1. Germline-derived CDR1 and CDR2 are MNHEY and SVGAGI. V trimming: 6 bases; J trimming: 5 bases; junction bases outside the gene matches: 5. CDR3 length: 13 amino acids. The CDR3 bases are TGTGCCAGCAGCTTGGACAGGGCGGAGACCCAGTACTTC. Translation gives CASSLDRAETQYF.

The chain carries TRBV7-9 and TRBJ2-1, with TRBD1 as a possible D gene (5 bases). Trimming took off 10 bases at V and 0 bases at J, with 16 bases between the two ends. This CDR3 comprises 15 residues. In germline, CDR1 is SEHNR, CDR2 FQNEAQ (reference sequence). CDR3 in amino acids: CAIPPPDSSYNEQFF. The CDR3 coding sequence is TGTGCCATCCCTCCCCCCGACAGCTCCTACAATGAGCAGTTCTTC.